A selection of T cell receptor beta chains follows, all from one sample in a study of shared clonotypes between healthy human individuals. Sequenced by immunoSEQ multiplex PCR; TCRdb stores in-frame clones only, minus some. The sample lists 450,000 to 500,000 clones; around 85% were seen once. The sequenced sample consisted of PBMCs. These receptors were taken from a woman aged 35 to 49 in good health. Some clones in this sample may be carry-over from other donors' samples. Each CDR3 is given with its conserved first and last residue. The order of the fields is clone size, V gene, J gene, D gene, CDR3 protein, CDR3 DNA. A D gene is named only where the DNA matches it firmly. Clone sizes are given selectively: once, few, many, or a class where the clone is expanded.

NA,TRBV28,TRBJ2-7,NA,CAVGGLLYEQYF,TGTGCCGTGGGCGGACTACTCTACGAGCAGTACTTC
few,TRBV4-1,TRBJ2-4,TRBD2,CASSLPGLLAGDKNIQYF,TGCGCCAGCAGCCTCCCCGGCCTACTAGCGGGAGACAAAAACATTCAGTACTTC
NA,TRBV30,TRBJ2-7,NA,CAWTSPRDFYHEQYF,TGTGCCTGGACTTCACCCCGGGACTTTTACCACGAGCAGTACTTC
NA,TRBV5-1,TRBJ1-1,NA,CASSLDLAVATEAFF,TGCGCCAGCAGCTTGGATCTAGCCGTTGCCACTGAAGCTTTCTTT
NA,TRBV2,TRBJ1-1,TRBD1,CASRSGTVGTEAFF,TGTGCCAGCAGATCCGGGACAGTTGGCACTGAAGCTTTCTTT
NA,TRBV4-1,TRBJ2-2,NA,CASSQGRSANTGELFF,TGCGCCAGCAGCCAGGGGCGTTCCGCGAACACCGGGGAGCTGTTTTTT
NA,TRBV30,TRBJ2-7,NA,CAWSQDSEQYF,TGTGCCTGGAGTCAGGACAGTGAGCAGTACTTC
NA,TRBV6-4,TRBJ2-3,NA,CASSEELGDTQYF,TGTGCCAGCAGTGAAGAGTTGGGGGATACGCAGTATTTT
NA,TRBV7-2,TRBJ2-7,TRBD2,CASSLVLAGAREQYF,TGTGCCAGCAGCTTAGTACTAGCGGGAGCACGGGAGCAGTACTTC
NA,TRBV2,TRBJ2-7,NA,CASNLAYEQYF,TGTGCCAGCAACTTGGCTTACGAGCAGTACTTC
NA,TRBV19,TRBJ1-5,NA,CASSIPAGTSNQPQHF,TGTGCCAGTAGTATCCCCGCCGGGACTAGCAATCAGCCCCAGCATTTT
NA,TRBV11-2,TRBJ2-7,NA,CASSLAGVRYEQYF,TGTGCCAGCAGCTTAGCAGGGGTCCGCTACGAGCAGTACTTC
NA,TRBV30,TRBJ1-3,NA,CAWSVRGPSGNTIYF,TGTGCCTGGAGTGTACGAGGTCCCTCTGGAAACACCATATATTTT
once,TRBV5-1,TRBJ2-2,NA,CASRGGTNTGELFF,TGCGCCAGCAGGGGCGGGACGAACACCGGGGAGCTGTTTTTT
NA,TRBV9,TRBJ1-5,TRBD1,CASSRQGSNQPQHF,TGTGCCAGCAGTCGACAGGGTAGCAATCAGCCCCAGCATTTT
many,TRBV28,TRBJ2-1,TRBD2,CASSLSGGGGRAAVEQFF,TGTGCCAGCAGTCTTTCCGGGGGAGGCGGGAGGGCCGCCGTTGAGCAGTTCTTC
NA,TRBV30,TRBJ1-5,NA,CAWRAQGGQPQHF,TGTGCCTGGAGGGCTCAGGGAGGTCAGCCCCAGCATTTT
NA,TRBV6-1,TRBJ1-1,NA,CASSIEGGSTEAFF,TGTGCCAGCAGTATTGAAGGGGGTAGCACTGAAGCTTTCTTT
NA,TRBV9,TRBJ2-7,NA,CASSARPGAGYEQYF,TGTGCCAGCAGCGCCCGACCAGGGGCGGGCTACGAGCAGTACTTC
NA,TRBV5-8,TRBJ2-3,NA,CASIASFTDTQYF,TGTGCCAGCATTGCCAGCTTCACAGATACGCAGTATTTT
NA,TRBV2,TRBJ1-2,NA,CASTTLGPGARGYTF,TGTGCCAGCACCACCCTGGGTCCGGGGGCGCGTGGCTACACCTTC
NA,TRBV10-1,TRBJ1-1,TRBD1,CASSSGGTEAFF,TGCGCCAGCAGTTCAGGGGGCACTGAAGCTTTCTTT
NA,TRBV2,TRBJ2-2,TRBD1,CASLRGQGYTGELFF,TGTGCCAGCCTAAGGGGACAGGGCTACACCGGGGAGCTGTTTTTT
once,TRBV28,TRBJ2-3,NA,CASSLSYRADTQYF,TGTGCCAGCAGTTTGTCCTACAGGGCAGATACGCAGTATTTT
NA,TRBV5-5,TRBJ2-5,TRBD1,CASSLEGGLETQYF,TGTGCCAGCAGCTTGGAAGGGGGCTTAGAGACCCAGTACTTC
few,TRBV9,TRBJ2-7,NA,CASSGGAGGEQYF,TGTGCCAGCAGCGGGGGGGCCGGAGGCGAGCAGTACTTC
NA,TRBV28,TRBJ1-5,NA,CASSLSRVSQPQHF,TGTGCCAGCAGTTTAAGCCGGGTTTCTCAGCCCCAGCATTTT
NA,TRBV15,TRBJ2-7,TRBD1,CATSRDRQGVERYEQYF,TGTGCCACCAGCAGAGATCGACAGGGTGTGGAGAGATACGAGCAGTACTTC
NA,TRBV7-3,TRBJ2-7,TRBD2,CASSLTGLAGGPLSYEQYF,TGTGCCAGCAGCTTAACGGGACTAGCGGGAGGGCCGCTATCCTACGAGCAGTACTTC
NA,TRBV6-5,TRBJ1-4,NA,CASSRQATNEKLFF,TGTGCCAGCAGTCGACAGGCAACTAATGAAAAACTGTTTTTT
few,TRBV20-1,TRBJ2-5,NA,CSAMLGETQYF,TGCAGTGCGATGCTAGGGGAGACCCAGTACTTC
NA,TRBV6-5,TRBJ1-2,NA,CASSYIRDGLTF,TGTGCCAGCAGTTACATCAGGGACGGACTCACCTTC
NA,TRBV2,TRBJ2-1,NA,CASSEFSGHYNEQFF,TGTGCCAGCAGTGAATTTAGCGGCCATTACAATGAGCAGTTCTTC
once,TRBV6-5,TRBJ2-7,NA,CASSPHILSYEQYF,TGTGCCAGCAGTCCCCACATACTCTCCTACGAGCAGTACTTC
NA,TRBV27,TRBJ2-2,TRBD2,CASSFEGGPGGELFF,TGTGCCAGCAGTTTTGAGGGAGGGCCTGGCGGGGAGCTGTTTTTT
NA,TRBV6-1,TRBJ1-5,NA,CASSEQGGQPQHF,TGTGCCAGCAGTGAACAGGGCGGTCAGCCCCAGCATTTT
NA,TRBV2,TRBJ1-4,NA,CASNSMTSATNEKLFF,TGTGCCAGCAACTCGATGACTTCGGCAACTAATGAAAAACTGTTTTTT
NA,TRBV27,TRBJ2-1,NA,CASSLMGTTYNEQFF,TGTGCCAGCAGTTTAATGGGCACGACTTACAATGAGCAGTTCTTC
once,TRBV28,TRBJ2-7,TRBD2,CASRPSGSGRAVGEQYF,TGTGCCAGCAGGCCTTCTGGGAGCGGGAGGGCCGTTGGCGAGCAGTACTTC
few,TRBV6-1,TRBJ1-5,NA,CASSELRAEVSNQPQHF,TGTGCCAGCAGTGAACTAAGGGCAGAGGTTAGCAATCAGCCCCAGCATTTT
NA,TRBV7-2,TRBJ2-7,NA,CASSLDGWIKPSYEQYF,TGTGCCAGCAGCTTAGACGGGTGGATCAAACCTTCCTACGAGCAGTACTTC
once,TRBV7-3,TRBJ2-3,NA,CASSAEGDTQYF,TGTGCCAGCAGCGCGGAGGGGGATACGCAGTATTTT
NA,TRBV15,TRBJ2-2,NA,CATSSALELIMAEEPNTGELFF,TGTGCCACCAGCAGCGCATTAGAGCTGATTATGGCGGAAGAACCTAACACCGGGGAGCTGTTTTTT
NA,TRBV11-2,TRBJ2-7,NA,CASSLVLGRAYEQYF,TGTGCCAGCAGCTTAGTTCTGGGTAGAGCCTACGAGCAGTACTTC
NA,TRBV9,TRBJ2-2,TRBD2,CASSVSGRGTGELFF,TGTGCCAGCAGCGTTAGCGGGAGAGGCACCGGGGAGCTGTTTTTT
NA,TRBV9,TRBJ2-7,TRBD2,CASSGGLAGDEQYF,TGTGCCAGCAGCGGGGGACTAGCGGGTGACGAGCAGTACTTC
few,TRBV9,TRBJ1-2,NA,CASSRYTRPGQRIGGYTF,TGTGCCAGCAGCCGATACACGCGACCGGGACAAAGAATAGGTGGCTACACCTTC
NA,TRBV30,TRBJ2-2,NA,CAWSAWITGELFF,TGTGCCTGGAGTGCCTGGATTACCGGGGAGCTGTTTTTT
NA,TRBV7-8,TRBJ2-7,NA,CASSPMGVYEQYF,TGTGCCAGCAGCCCAATGGGGGTCTACGAGCAGTACTTC
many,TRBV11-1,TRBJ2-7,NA,CASSYSGQGYEQYF,TGTGCCAGCAGCTACTCGGGGCAGGGGTACGAGCAGTACTTC
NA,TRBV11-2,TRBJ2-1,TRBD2,CASSWGLVLYNEQFF,TGTGCCAGCAGCTGGGGACTAGTACTTTACAATGAGCAGTTCTTC
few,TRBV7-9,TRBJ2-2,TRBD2,CASNYLAGEATGELFF,TGTGCCAGCAACTATCTGGCGGGGGAAGCCACCGGGGAGCTGTTTTTT
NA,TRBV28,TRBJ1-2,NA,CASLTGFRQVYYGYTF,TGTGCCAGCTTAACGGGTTTCCGTCAGGTATACTATGGCTACACCTTC
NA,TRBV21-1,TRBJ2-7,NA,CASSKITTYEQYF,TGTGCCAGCAGCAAAATAACCACCTACGAGCAGTACTTC
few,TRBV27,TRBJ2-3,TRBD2,CASSLGAGVPDTQYF,TGTGCCAGCAGTTTAGGGGCGGGAGTCCCAGATACGCAGTATTTT
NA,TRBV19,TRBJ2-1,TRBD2,CASSGATSGSYNEQFF,TGTGCCAGTAGTGGTGCGACTAGCGGGTCCTACAATGAGCAGTTCTTC
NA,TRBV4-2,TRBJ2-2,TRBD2,CASSQVRRGLAGSSTGELFF,TGTGCCAGCAGCCAAGTTCGGAGGGGACTAGCGGGATCTAGCACCGGGGAGCTGTTTTTT